The 30 T cell receptor beta chains reported below all come from one sample, sequenced in a study of regulatory T cells in long-lasting Graves disease. Researchers made TCR beta libraries by using iRepertoire HTBI primers and running Arm-PCR on CDR3 regions. TCRdb passed the multiplex PCR reads through MiXCR, listing each CDR3 protein once. Among 540,000 or so distinct CDR3 sequences, approximately 13% were seen once, and the ten largest hold about 9.1%. Time point specified: newly diagnosed GD, antithyroid drugs for less than 3 months. After RNA was extracted from PBMCs, the TCR library was made from it. These data also featured in a second study, about T cells in Graves' hyperthyroidism and ophthalmopathy.

This sample comprised peripheral blood mononuclear cells (PBMCs), obtained at new diagnosis, from a patient treated with antithyroid drugs. Receptors originate from a man younger than 40 with Graves disease.

This clonotype occurred many times. V and J are TRBV10-2 and TRBJ2-1; a weak D match, TRBD1 (5 bases). Per germline, CDR1 WSHSY and CDR2 SAAADI. This CDR3 is 15 amino acids long. Trimming stripped 5 bases from V and 3 bases from J, with 14 bases between. CDR3 sequence: CASSRRVQDYNEQFF. The CDR3 DNA is TGCGCCAGCAGTCGGAGAGTACAGGACTACAATGAGCAGTTCTTC.

This clonotype appeared many times. The chain employs TRBV24-1 and TRBJ2-1, with 9 bases lining up with TRBD2. Germline loops: CDR1 KGHDR, CDR2 SFDVKD. V dropped 7 bases and J dropped 2; count of bases not matched to a gene: 14. CDR3 length: 18 amino acids. CDR3 nucleotides: TGTGCCACCAGAAGACAGGAGGGCGCGGGAGGGACCTACAATGAGCAGTTCTTC. Translation gives CATRRQEGAGGTYNEQFF.

This chain uses TRBV9 with TRBJ2-7; 9 bases are shared with TRBD2. The germline V gene has CDR1 SGDLS and CDR2 YYNGEE. CDR3 length: 17 amino acids. Losses at the gene ends were 0 bases for V and 0 bases for J; bases not matched to a gene: 7. CDR3 DNA: TGTGCCAGCAGCGTAGCTCCTAGCGGGAAGGTCTCCTACGAGCAGTACTTC. Translated, it gives CASSVAPSGKVSYEQYF.

Only a few counts were recorded for this clonotype. CDR3 residues: CASSDFYRKNEKLFF. CDR3 coding DNA: TGTGCCAGCAGTGATTTTTACAGGAAAAATGAAAAACTGTTTTTT. This chain uses TRBV6-1 with TRBJ1-4; D possibly corresponds to TRBD1 (5 bases). Germline CDR1 MNHNS, CDR2 SASEGT. V was trimmed by 3 bases and J by 5 bases, leaving 13 bases between them. The CDR3 extends over 15 amino acids.

This clonotype was picked up many times. The chain couples TRBV24-1 to TRBJ2-4; a possible D gene is TRBD2 (5 bases). V shed 2 bases and J shed 3 bases, with 7 bases lying between them. The length of the CDR3 is 14 residues. Germline CDR1 and CDR2: KGHDR and SFDVKD. The CDR3 here is CATSDSSGKNIQYF. CDR3 bases: TGTGCCACCAGTGATTCCAGCGGCAAAAACATTCAGTACTTC.

A word on this clonotype: A much larger clone differs from this one at a single base, so this may be a read error. This chain connects TRBV11-2 to TRBJ2-2; TRBD2 matches 10 bases. V lost 2 bases, J lost 9 bases, and 6 bases stayed unmatched. CDR3 length equals 15 residues. The germline V gene has CDR1 SGHAT and CDR2 FQNNGV. CDR3 amino acids: CASSLPSSGSRELFF. In DNA form, the CDR3 reads TGTGCCAGCAGCTTACCCTCTAGCGGGAGCAGGGAGCTGTTTTTT.

The chain couples TRBV12-3 or TRBV12-4 to TRBJ2-7, with D maybe TRBD1 (6 bases). The CDR3 totals 13 residues. The V end was cut by 7 bases, the J end by 5 bases, with 15 bases between. The DNA for the CDR3 is TGTGCCAGCACCATCGGGGACACCCACGAGCAGTACTTC. Encoded protein: CASTIGDTHEQYF.

For this clonotype: Here the CDR3 omits its conserved ending phenylalanine or tryptophan, so a read error is the likely source. The chain joins TRBV20-1 to TRBJ2-3; weak D call: TRBD2 (6 bases). V was clipped by 0 bases and J by 4 bases, with 11 bases between them. The CDR3 covers 14 residues. Germline values: CDR1 DFQATT, CDR2 SNEGSKA (reference sequence). The DNA for the CDR3 is TGCAGTGCTAGAGAGGCGGGATTGCCAGATACGCAGTATCTT. Amino acid sequence: CSAREAGLPDTQYL.

This clonotype was seen many times. This chain uses TRBV7-2 with TRBJ2-7; the D is unclear. V lost 0 bases, J lost 2 bases, and 8 bases lay in between. The CDR3 runs 14 residues. Germline-derived CDR1 and CDR2 are SGHTA and FQGNSA. This CDR3 is CASSLAVGTYEQYF. Here the CDR3 DNA reads TGTGCCAGCAGCTTAGCAGTCGGAACCTACGAGCAGTACTTC.

Points on this clonotype: An end of the junction does not agree with germline; a read error may underlie this. The chain couples TRBV20-1 to TRBJ2-1; 9 nucleotides agree with TRBD1. From germline, CDR1 is DFQATT and CDR2 SNEGSKA (reference sequence). The CDR3 is 13 amino acids. DNA of the CDR3: TGCAGTGCTCCCGGGACAGGGTTCAATGGGCAGTTCTTC. It is translated as CSAPGTGFNGQFF.

This clonotype was seen at least ten times. The rearrangement links TRBV20-1 to TRBJ2-1, with 7 positions matching TRBD2. This CDR3 contains 15 residues. Germline values: CDR1 DFQATT, CDR2 SNEGSKA (reference sequence). V lost 0 bases, J lost 6 bases, and 8 bases stayed unmatched. The CDR3 sequence is CSARDPAGVSNEQFF. Here the CDR3 DNA reads TGCAGTGCTAGAGATCCGGCGGGAGTTTCCAATGAGCAGTTCTTC.

This clonotype has a count of ten or more. The chain combines TRBV2 with TRBJ1-4; 9 bases fit TRBD1. V gave up 4 bases and J gave up 7 bases; unmatched junction bases: 7. The CDR3 has 15 residues. Germline V gene sequence: CDR1 SNHLY, CDR2 FYNNEI. CDR3 DNA: TGTGCCAGCAGTGTATCTACAGGGGGCGGTGAAAAACTGTTTTTT. Its protein is CASSVSTGGGEKLFF.

This clonotype was recorded at least ten times. The genes are TRBV3-1 and TRBJ2-7; no firm D call. Germline CDR1 reads LGHDT; CDR2 reads YNNKEL (reference sequence). The CDR3 sequence is 15 residues long. The V and J ends lost 2 bases and 2 bases respectively, with 13 bases between them. The CDR3 reads CASSQPWPAAYEQYF. CDR3 DNA: TGTGCCAGCAGCCAACCTTGGCCCGCCGCCTACGAGCAGTACTTC.

This clonotype was seen a few times. The genes are TRBV18 and TRBJ2-3; 8 bases map to TRBD2. CDR1 KGHSH and CDR2 LQKENI come from the germline V gene. Trimming at V came to 2 bases and at J to 3 bases, leaving 10 bases not matched to a gene. CDR3 length: 17 residues. The CDR3 here is CASSPSLTSEVTDTQYF. The CDR3 coding sequence is TGTGCCAGCTCACCATCCCTGACTAGCGAGGTTACAGATACGCAGTATTTT.

Concerning this clonotype itself: Since the CDR3 does not end with the conserved phenylalanine or tryptophan, this likely comes from a read error. The rearrangement uses TRBV11-2 and TRBJ2-7, with D maybe TRBD1 (6 bases). The CDR3 length is 16 residues. Between the trimmed V and J ends, which lost 5 bases and 1 base, there was a span of 18 bases. The germline gives CDR1 SGHAT, CDR2 FQNNGV. Here the CDR3 DNA reads TGTGCCAGCAGCCTTGGGCAGGGGCGCTGGTCCTACGAGCAGTACCTC. Its protein is CASSLGQGRWSYEQYL.

This clonotype was seen ten or more times. CDR3 coding DNA: TGTGCCACCAGCAGGGACAGGAACACTGAAGCTTTCTTT. Translating it yields CATSRDRNTEAFF. The genes are TRBV15 and TRBJ1-1; possible D gene TRBD1, 6 bases. CDR3 length equals 13 residues. Trimming cost V 3 bases and J 1 base, with 6 bases left between them. The germline V gene encodes CDR1 LNHNV and CDR2 YYDKDF (reference sequence).

The rearrangement links TRBV5-6 to TRBJ2-7, with D perhaps matching TRBD1 (5 bases). Trimming stripped 3 bases from V and 2 bases from J, with 12 bases between. CDR3 length: 14 residues. The V gene's germline CDR1 is SGHDT and CDR2 YYEEEE. The CDR3 DNA reads as TGTGCCAGCAGCTCCGCAGGGTACACCTACGAGCAGTACTTC. As protein: CASSSAGYTYEQYF.

V gene TRBV9 combines with J gene TRBJ2-3, with 10 bases that match TRBD2. Trimming at V came to 0 bases and at J to 4 bases, leaving 2 bases not matched to a gene. Germline V CDR1 and CDR2: SGDLS, YYNGEE. This CDR3 contains 15 residues. The CDR3 reads CASSVEAGGADTQYF. CDR3 DNA: TGTGCCAGCAGCGTAGAAGCGGGAGGGGCAGATACGCAGTATTTT.

This clonotype was seen at least ten times. V gene TRBV12-3 or TRBV12-4 combines with J gene TRBJ2-6, with D hard to call. V dropped 3 bases and J dropped 4 bases, with 10 bases sitting between them. The CDR3 is 15 amino acids. The CDR3 spells CASSFHGAGANVLTF. CDR3 nucleotides: TGTGCCAGCAGTTTTCACGGAGCCGGGGCCAACGTCCTGACTTTC.

The chain links TRBV15 to TRBJ2-2; D unresolved. V was trimmed by 0 bases and J by 2 bases, leaving 7 bases between them. The CDR3 has 15 amino acids. Germline loops: CDR1 LNHNV, CDR2 YYDKDF (reference sequence). The CDR3 loop reads CATSRDVGNTGELFF. Written as DNA, the CDR3 is TGTGCCACCAGCAGAGATGTAGGAAACACCGGGGAGCTGTTTTTT.

This clonotype was recorded at least ten times. This chain links TRBV6-1 with TRBJ2-1; D is possibly TRBD2 (6 bases). The germline gives CDR1 MNHNS, CDR2 SASEGT. The CDR3 runs to 15 residues. V lost 6 bases, J lost 1 base, and 13 bases lay in between. The CDR3 protein is CASRLSGTSYNEQFF. CDR3 DNA: TGTGCCAGCAGGCTGTCAGGGACTTCCTACAATGAGCAGTTCTTC.

This chain links TRBV20-1 with TRBJ1-3; 7 nucleotides align to TRBD1. The CDR3 is 17 residues long. From germline, CDR1 is DFQATT and CDR2 SNEGSKA (reference sequence). The ends lost 5 bases at V and 1 base at J; junction bases unmatched: 14. This CDR3 is CSAWDRAPETSGNTIYF. The CDR3 DNA is TGCAGTGCTTGGGACAGAGCCCCAGAGACGTCTGGAAACACCATATATTTT.

The sample holds many counts of this clonotype. The V gene is TRBV6-1, the J gene TRBJ2-7; TRBD2 aligns across 8 bases. This CDR3 region has 13 residues. CDR1 MNHNS and CDR2 SASEGT come from the germline V gene. V lost 9 bases to trimming and J lost 2 bases; unmatched junction nucleotides: 6. CDR3: CASRKRGPYEQYF. In DNA, the CDR3 is TGTGCCAGTAGGAAGCGGGGGCCCTACGAGCAGTACTTC.

This clonotype was recorded at least ten times. This rearrangement joins TRBV16 to TRBJ2-5; D gene unclear. The CDR3 consists of 13 residues. Trimming shortened V by 2 bases and J by 4 bases, and 8 bases separated the two germline ends. The germline CDR1 and CDR2 sequences are KGHSY and FQNENV. DNA for the CDR3: TGTGCCAGCAGCCAAGAACCCGGAGAGACCCAGTACTTC. Protein: CASSQEPGETQYF.

The rearrangement joins TRBV16 to TRBJ1-1, with D maybe TRBD1 (6 bases). Germline assignment: CDR1 KGHSY and CDR2 FQNENV. The CDR3 consists of 17 residues. The V end lost 1 base, the J end lost 1 base, and 16 bases lay between the germline ends. This chain's CDR3 is CASSQLIGTKRNTEAFF. DNA of the CDR3: TGTGCCAGCAGCCAATTAATCGGGACAAAAAGGAACACTGAAGCTTTCTTT.

The CDR3 reads CSARGYTSGRGEQYF. The CDR3 nucleotides are TGCAGTGCTAGAGGCTATACTAGCGGGAGAGGTGAGCAGTACTTC. This sequence joins TRBV20-1 and TRBJ2-7; 11 positions match TRBD2. This CDR3 spans 15 amino acids. V shed 1 base and J 7 bases; nucleotides not matched to a gene: 9. Germline assignment: CDR1 DFQATT and CDR2 SNEGSKA (reference sequence).

This clonotype has a count of ten or more. The J gene is TRBJ2-7, the V gene TRBV28, with 11 positions matching TRBD2. Germline V gene lookup returns CDR1 MDHEN and CDR2 SYDVKM. Trimming removed 4 bases from V and 6 bases from J; junction bases left unmatched: 11. This CDR3 has 16 amino acids. This chain's CDR3 is CASSSPGTSGVGEQYF. For the CDR3, the DNA is TGTGCCAGCAGTTCCCCCGGGACTAGCGGAGTAGGCGAGCAGTACTTC.

This chain links TRBV24-1 with TRBJ2-4; 7 bases agree with TRBD1. There are 16 residues in the CDR3. Trimming cost V 2 bases and J 1 base; bases outside gene matches: 4. CDR1 is KGHDR and CDR2 is SFDVKD in the germline V gene. DNA of the CDR3: TGTGCCACCAGTGATTCCCTACAGGGGGCCAAAAACATTCAGTACTTC. It codes for CATSDSLQGAKNIQYF.

This clonotype has just one count. The chain joins TRBV7-9 to TRBJ2-5, with D hard to call. V dropped 5 bases and J dropped 2 bases, with 12 bases sitting between them. The CDR3 extends over 14 amino acids. CDR1 SEHNR and CDR2 FQNEAQ come from the germline V gene (reference sequence). CDR3 DNA sequence: TGTGCCAGCAGCCAGGACGAGAAACAAGAGACCCAGTACTTC. Translation gives CASSQDEKQETQYF. The full variable domain, completed using reference TRBV7-9 and TRBJ2-5, is DTGVSQNPRHKITKRGQNVTFRCDPISEHNRLYWYRQTLGQGPEFLTYFQNEAQLEKSRLLSDRFSAERPKGSFSTLEIQRTEQGDSAMYLCASSQDEKQETQYFGPGTRLLVL.

The chain recombines TRBV27 with TRBJ2-7; D is unresolved. The CDR3 covers 14 residues. Germline lookup yields CDR1 MNHEY and CDR2 SMNVEV (reference sequence). Trimming removed 5 bases from V and 0 bases from J, with 11 bases in between. The chain's CDR3 is CASSPDQSSYEQYF. The CDR3 bases are TGTGCCAGCAGTCCCGACCAGAGCTCCTACGAGCAGTACTTC.